What follows are 30 T cell receptor beta chains derived from one specimen sequenced in a study of OX40 agonist ivuxolimab in advanced cancers. Measured with immunoSEQ multiplex PCR; TCRdb has only the in-frame clones, and not every one. The data hold 70,000 to 80,000 clones, with 81% observed a single time. Sequencing used CD4+ or CD8+ T cells sorted from blood, obtained in a trial of the OX40 agonist ivuxolimab. The receptors come from an adult with an advanced solid tumor such as melanoma, head and neck, liver or kidney cancer.

Concerning this clone itself: Other DNA sequences in this sample translate to the same CDR3. This chain uses TRBV5-1 with TRBJ1-2, with D possibly being TRBD1 (5 bases). This CDR3 comprises 14 residues. Germline CDR1 is SGHRS and CDR2 is YFSETQ. With 1 base removed from V and 1 base from J, the gap between germline ends came to 8 bases. Here the CDR3 DNA reads TGCGCCAGCAGCTTGACCAGGGATAACTATGGCTACACCTTC. Its protein is CASSLTRDNYGYTF.

V and J are TRBV5-4 and TRBJ2-7; D possibly uses TRBD1 or TRBD2 (5 bases each). Germline V gene data show CDR1 as SGHNT and CDR2 as YYREEE (reference sequence). Deletions cut 4 bases from V and 4 bases from J, with 15 bases between. The CDR3 totals 14 residues. The CDR3 DNA sequence: TGTGCCAGCAGCCCGGGACGTGGCCCTTACGAGCAGTACTTC. Residues: CASSPGRGPYEQYF.

The chain has TRBV5-1 and TRBJ2-5; 9 bases fit TRBD1. The J call may be faulty, since TRBJ2-7 better matches the DNA end. Germline CDR1 reads SGHRS; CDR2 reads YFSETQ. The CDR3 covers 16 residues. The CDR3 loop is CASSLYLGTGHYEQYF. In DNA, the CDR3 is TGCGCCAGCAGCTTGTACCTCGGGACAGGGCATTACGAGCAGTACTTC.

The chain uses TRBV2 and TRBJ2-7; a weak D match, TRBD1 (6 bases). V lost 3 bases and J 4 bases, leaving 7 bases between the germline ends. CDR3 size: 12 residues. In germline, CDR1 is SNHLY, CDR2 FYNNEI. CDR3 residues: CASSDQGYEQYF. In DNA form, the CDR3 reads TGTGCCAGCAGTGATCAGGGGTACGAGCAGTACTTC. The whole variable domain, remainder taken from reference TRBV2 and TRBJ2-7, is EPEVTQTPSHQVTQMGQEVILRCVPISNHLYFYWYRQILGQKVEFLVSFYNNEISEKSEIFDDQFSVERPDGSNFTLKIRSTKLEDSAMYFCASSDQGYEQYFGPGTRLTVT.

The chain is built from TRBV7-9 and TRBJ1-2; D might be TRBD1 (6 bases). Trimming removed 6 bases from V and 7 bases from J, with 21 bases in between. The CDR3 runs 15 residues. Germline V gene sequence: CDR1 SEHNR, CDR2 FQNEAQ (reference sequence). CDR3 bases: TGTGCCAGCAGTCCAACCCCGACAGGAGGGGGTGGCTACACCTTC. Translating gives CASSPTPTGGGGYTF. Complete variable domain (other parts from reference TRBV7-9 and TRBJ1-2): DTGVSQNPRHKITKRGQNVTFRCDPISEHNRLYWYRQTLGQGPEFLTYFQNEAQLEKSRLLSDRFSAERPKGSFSTLEIQRTEQGDSAMYLCASSPTPTGGGGYTFGSGTRLTVV.

The chain couples TRBV19 to TRBJ2-6; 11 bases line up with TRBD1. Trimming at V came to 8 bases and at J to 4 bases, leaving 10 bases not matched to a gene. There are 17 residues in the CDR3. CDR1 and CDR2 (germline): LNHDA, SQIVND (reference sequence). CDR3 in amino acids: CASASGQGARGANVLTF. In nucleotides, the CDR3 is TGTGCCAGTGCCAGTGGACAGGGGGCTCGCGGGGCCAACGTCCTGACTTTC.

The chain joins TRBV9 to TRBJ2-5; D gene uncertain. The CDR3 sequence is 15 residues long. Germline loops: CDR1 SGDLS, CDR2 YYNGEE. The V end was cut by 0 bases, the J end by 3 bases, with 12 bases between. The CDR3 region is CASSVDLVSKETQYF. The CDR3, as DNA: TGTGCCAGCAGCGTAGACCTTGTTTCTAAAGAGACCCAGTACTTC.

CDR3 sequence (DNA): TGTGCCAGCAGCTCTACGGACAGGCGGGATGGCTACACCTTC. It encodes CASSSTDRRDGYTF. The chain couples TRBV11-2 to TRBJ1-2, with TRBD1 identical over 7 bases. The CDR3 totals 14 residues. Germline loops: CDR1 SGHAT, CDR2 FQNNGV. Unmatched junction bases numbered 8, after V lost 4 bases and J lost 6 bases.

V usage is TRBV5-5 and J usage is TRBJ2-1; no firm D call. CDR3 length equals 13 residues. With 3 bases removed from V and 7 bases from J, the gap between germline ends came to 11 bases. Germline V gives CDR1 SGHKS, CDR2 YYEKEE (reference sequence). CDR3 DNA: TGTGCCAGCAGCTATACAGTCTTGAATGAGCAGTTCTTC. Residues: CASSYTVLNEQFF.

The rearrangement joins TRBV28 to TRBJ2-2; D might be TRBD1 (5 bases). Trimming removed 7 bases at V and 1 base at J, with 7 bases between. Germline lookup yields CDR1 MDHEN and CDR2 SYDVKM. This CDR3 has 13 residues. The CDR3 spells CASTGQNTGELFF. CDR3 in DNA: TGTGCCAGCACCGGACAGAACACCGGGGAGCTGTTTTTT.

The rearrangement uses TRBV5-8 and TRBJ1-5; D unclear. The CDR3 is 12 residues long. Per germline, CDR1 SGHTS and CDR2 YDEGEE. V lost 2 bases to trimming and J lost 11 bases, with 11 bases between them. This CDR3 reads CASSFSRRAQHF. The CDR3 bases are TGTGCCAGCAGCTTTTCTCGACGAGCCCAGCATTTT.

The rearrangement links TRBV27 to TRBJ2-1, with 14 positions matching TRBD2. V was clipped by 5 bases and J by 4 bases; unmatched bases: 10. There are 18 residues in the CDR3. Germline lookup yields CDR1 MNHEY and CDR2 SMNVEV (reference sequence). Here the CDR3 reads CASSTRLAGGPSYNEQFF. DNA of the CDR3: TGTGCCAGCAGTACCCGACTAGCGGGAGGGCCCTCGTACAATGAGCAGTTCTTC.

The chain links TRBV7-3 to TRBJ2-1; TRBD1 matches 7 bases. Trimming cost V 5 bases and J 3 bases; bases outside gene matches: 10. Germline CDR1 SGHTA, CDR2 FQGTGA. The CDR3 loop spans 16 amino acids. The CDR3 DNA reads as TGTGCCAGCAGCCCCCACGCAGGGGGAAACTACAATGAGCAGTTCTTC. Encoded protein: CASSPHAGGNYNEQFF.

Note on this clone: Germline is not matched at one junction end, which may reflect a read error. The rearrangement links TRBV30 to TRBJ2-3; a possible D gene is TRBD1 (5 bases). CDR3 size: 14 residues. Germline V gene data show CDR1 as GTSNPN and CDR2 as SVGIG (reference sequence). The CDR3, as DNA: TGTGCCTGGAGTGGGGGCGGAAGCATAGATACGCAGTATTTT. This translates into CAWSGGGSIDTQYF.

The V gene is TRBV4-1, the J gene TRBJ2-5; 13 bases map to TRBD2. Near its end, the DNA agrees better with TRBJ2-7, so the J call may be wrong. From germline, CDR1 is MGHRA and CDR2 YSYEKL. The CDR3 totals 16 residues. The chain's CDR3 is CASSQDRTSGGYEQYF. In nucleotides, the CDR3 is TGCGCCAGCAGCCAAGATCGGACTAGCGGGGGCTACGAGCAGTACTTC.

J is TRBJ1-2 and V is TRBV7-2; 7 nucleotides match TRBD1. In germline, CDR1 is SGHTA, CDR2 FQGNSA. The trim removed 6 bases at V and 1 base at J, leaving 5 bases unmatched. The CDR3 runs 14 residues. The CDR3 nucleotides read TGTGCCAGCAGTCCAACAGGGGATAACTATGGCTACACCTTC. Translated: CASSPTGDNYGYTF.

CDR3 residues: CASSPDRRTSADTQYF. Here the CDR3 DNA reads TGTGCCAGCAGCCCCGACCGACGTACTAGCGCAGATACGCAGTATTTT. The genes are TRBV9 and TRBJ2-3, with 7 bases lining up with TRBD2. Looked up from germline, CDR1 is SGDLS and CDR2 is YYNGEE. The V and J ends lost 4 bases and 4 bases, in that order; junction bases with no gene match: 12. The CDR3 runs to 16 residues.

This sequence joins TRBV5-1 and TRBJ1-2; 10 bases are a match to TRBD1. Trimming at V came to 4 bases and at J to 5 bases, leaving 5 bases not matched to a gene. There are 14 residues in the CDR3. Per germline, CDR1 SGHRS and CDR2 YFSETQ. CDR3 protein: CASSDRQGAYGYTF. CDR3 nucleotides: TGCGCCAGCAGCGACCGACAGGGGGCTTATGGCTACACCTTC. Based on the CDR3 plus reference TRBV5-1 and TRBJ1-2, the full variable domain is KAGVTQTPRYLIKTRGQQVTLSCSPISGHRSVSWYQQTPGQGLQFLFEYFSETQRNKGNFPGRFSGRQFSNSRSEMNVSTLELGDSALYLCASSDRQGAYGYTFGSGTRLTVV.

This rearrangement joins TRBV19 to TRBJ2-7; 9 bases align to TRBD1. The CDR3 totals 13 residues. Germline V CDR1 and CDR2: LNHDA, SQIVND (reference sequence). V gave up 6 bases and J gave up 1 base; unmatched junction bases: 1. For the CDR3, the DNA is TGTGCCAGTAGACAGGGGGCTTCCTACGAGCAGTACTTC. It yields the protein CASRQGASYEQYF.

The chain recombines TRBV5-1 with TRBJ2-1; D remains unclear. Germline CDR1 reads SGHRS; CDR2 reads YFSETQ. V lost 2 bases to trimming and J lost 5 bases, with 14 bases between them. The CDR3 covers 15 residues. This chain's CDR3 is CASSLVGLTDNEQFF. In DNA, the CDR3 is TGCGCCAGCAGCTTAGTCGGCCTAACCGACAATGAGCAGTTCTTC.

The chain employs TRBV18 and TRBJ1-2; 8 nucleotides line up with TRBD1. Per the germline V gene, CDR1 is KGHSH and CDR2 is LQKENI. CDR3 length: 15 residues. J was trimmed by 7 bases and V by 2 bases; bases with no gene match: 9. The CDR3 reads CASSPRGTGDGGYTF. Written as DNA, the CDR3 is TGTGCCAGCTCACCAAGGGGGACAGGCGATGGTGGCTACACCTTC.

The rearrangement uses TRBV28 and TRBJ1-2; D unresolved. Germline values: CDR1 MDHEN, CDR2 SYDVKM. This CDR3 region has 11 residues. V gave up 8 bases and J gave up 3 bases, with 7 bases separating them. The CDR3 protein is CASRTDYGYTF. In nucleotides, the CDR3 is TGTGCCAGCCGGACGGACTATGGCTACACCTTC.

The chain uses TRBV7-9 and TRBJ2-1; 13 bases are a match to TRBD2. The germline V gene has CDR1 SEHNR and CDR2 FQNEAQ (reference sequence). This CDR3 is built from 16 residues. The ends lost 5 bases at V and 6 bases at J; junction bases unmatched: 7. CDR3 amino acids: CASSTSGRALGNEQFF. The CDR3 coding sequence is TGTGCCAGCAGCACTAGCGGGAGGGCCCTCGGCAATGAGCAGTTCTTC.

The chain uses TRBV21-1 and TRBJ1-5; TRBD1 is the table's D call and was not checked against the DNA. TRBV21-1 is recorded as a pseudogene. The CDR3 is made up of 19 amino acids. This CDR3 is CASSKVRRPDKVWNQPQHF. As DNA, the CDR3 is TGTGCCAGCAGCAAAGTCCGACGACCAGACAAAGTTTGGAATCAGCCCCAGCATTTT.

The V gene is TRBV6-1, the J gene TRBJ1-1; perhaps TRBD1 as D (5 bases). This CDR3 is 13 amino acids long. Trimming removed 8 bases from V and 1 base from J, with 11 bases in between. Germline V lookup: CDR1 MNHNS, CDR2 SASEGT. The CDR3 DNA is TGTGCCAGCCTGGAGGGGAAGAACACTGAAGCTTTCTTT. Its translation is CASLEGKNTEAFF.

The CDR3 here is CASGLEPRGSGTEAFF. CDR3 in DNA: TGTGCTAGTGGTTTGGAACCCAGGGGGTCGGGCACTGAAGCTTTCTTT. The chain uses TRBV12-5 and TRBJ1-1, with 7 positions matching TRBD1. After removal of 1 base from V and 4 bases from J, the junction contained 9 bases not matched to a gene. The CDR3 sequence is 16 residues long. Germline V gene lookup returns CDR1 LGHNT and CDR2 FRNRAP.

This clone has only a few counts. The CDR3 does not close with the conserved phenylalanine or tryptophan, likely indicating a read error. The DNA is left out, because the CDR3 cannot be placed on it with certainty; the CDR3 is given as TCRdb lists it. This chain uses TRBV21-1 with TRBJ1-2. TRBV21-1 is assigned pseudogene status. The CDR3 has 10 amino acids, counting both end residues. The CDR3 sequence is CARRVEREGG.

By proportion, this clone is medium-sized (0.01 to 0.1%). This CDR3 is also generated by other DNA sequences in the sample. The J gene is TRBJ1-3, the V gene TRBV6-5; the D is unclear. Trimming removed 6 bases from V and 3 bases from J, with 12 bases in between. This CDR3 has 14 residues. The germline gives CDR1 MNHEY, CDR2 SVGAGI. In nucleotides, the CDR3 is TGTGCCAGCAGCCTACTCGGGCTTGGAAACACCATATATTTT. Translated, it gives CASSLLGLGNTIYF.

This sequence joins TRBV7-6 and TRBJ2-7; D might be TRBD1 or TRBD2, each matching 5 bases. V dropped 4 bases and J dropped 2 bases, with 12 bases sitting between them. Germline CDR1 is SGHVS and CDR2 is FNYEAQ. The CDR3 has 14 residues. For the CDR3, the DNA is TGTGCCAGCAGCTCCGGGACCTCTACCTACGAGCAGTACTTC. Translated, it gives CASSSGTSTYEQYF.

V and J are TRBV9 and TRBJ1-4; TRBD1 is a possible D gene (6 bases). The V end was cut by 3 bases, the J end by 8 bases, with 11 bases between. The CDR3 is 13 amino acids. CDR1 is SGDLS and CDR2 is YYNGEE in the germline V gene. Written as DNA, the CDR3 is TGTGCCAGCAGCGAAGGGGGGCGAGAAAAACTGTTTTTT. It specifies CASSEGGREKLFF. Combining the CDR3 with reference TRBV9 and TRBJ1-4 gives the whole variable domain DSGVTQTPKHLITATGQRVTLRCSPRSGDLSVYWYQQSLDQGLQFLIQYYNGEERAKGNILERFSAQQFPDLHSELNLSSLELGDSALYFCASSEGGREKLFFGSGTQLSVL.